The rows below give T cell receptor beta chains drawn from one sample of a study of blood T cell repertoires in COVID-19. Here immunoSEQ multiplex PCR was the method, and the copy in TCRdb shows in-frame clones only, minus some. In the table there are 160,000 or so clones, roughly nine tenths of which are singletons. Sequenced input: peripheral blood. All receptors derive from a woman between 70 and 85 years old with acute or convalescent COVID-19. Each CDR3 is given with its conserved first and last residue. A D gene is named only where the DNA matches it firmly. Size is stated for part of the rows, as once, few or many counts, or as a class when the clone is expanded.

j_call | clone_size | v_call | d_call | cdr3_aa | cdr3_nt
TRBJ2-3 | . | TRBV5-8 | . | CASSSGGYTDTQYF | TGTGCCAGCAGCTCTGGCGGGTACACAGATACGCAGTATTTT
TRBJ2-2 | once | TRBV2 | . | CASRRDTGELFF | TGTGCCAGCAGACGGGACACCGGGGAGCTGTTTTTT
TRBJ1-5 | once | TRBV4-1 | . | CASSQEGARGTQHF | TGCGCCAGCAGCCAAGAAGGGGCCCGGGGGACCCAGCATTTT
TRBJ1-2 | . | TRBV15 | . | CATSRDREYRGYTF | TGTGCCACCAGCAGAGATAGGGAGTACCGGGGCTACACCTTC
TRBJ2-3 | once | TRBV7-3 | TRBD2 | CASSPGLAPRGTQYF | TGTGCCAGCAGCCCGGGACTAGCGCCCCGGGGTACGCAGTATTTT
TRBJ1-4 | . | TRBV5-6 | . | CASSLGGFATNEKLFF | TGTGCCAGCAGCTTGGGAGGGTTTGCAACTAATGAAAAACTGTTTTTT
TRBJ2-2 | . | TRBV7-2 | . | CASSLAGLSTGELFF | TGTGCCAGCAGCTTGGCGGGGCTCAGCACCGGGGAGCTGTTTTTT
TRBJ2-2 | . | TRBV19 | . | CASSIAATGTGELFF | TGTGCCAGTAGTATAGCAGCGACGGGCACCGGGGAGCTGTTTTTT
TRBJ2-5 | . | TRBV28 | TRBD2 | CASSSPTTTGTSGPGTQYF | TGTGCCAGCAGTTCCCCAACCACTACCGGGACTAGCGGCCCAGGGACCCAGTACTTC
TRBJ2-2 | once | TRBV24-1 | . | CATSDPNLRVDTGELFF | TGTGCCACCAGTGACCCGAACCTCAGGGTTGACACCGGGGAGCTGTTTTTT
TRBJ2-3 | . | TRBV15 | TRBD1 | CATKPRDGWPGQGSDTQYF | TGTGCCACCAAACCCCGGGACGGGTGGCCCGGACAGGGGTCAGATACGCAGTATTTT
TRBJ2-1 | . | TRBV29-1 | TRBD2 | CSAPGTTLWEQFF | TGCAGCGCCCCCGGGACTACCCTGTGGGAGCAGTTCTTC
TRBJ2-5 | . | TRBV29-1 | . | CSGVEGKETQYF | TGCAGCGGAGTGGAGGGAAAAGAGACCCAGTACTTC
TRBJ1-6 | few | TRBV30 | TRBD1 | CAWTRDRGSSVNSPLHF | TGTGCCTGGACTAGGGACAGAGGCTCGAGTGTTAATTCACCCCTCCACTTT
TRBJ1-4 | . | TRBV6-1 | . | CASSDRGALGEKLFF | TGTGCCAGCAGTGATCGGGGTGCCCTTGGAGAAAAACTGTTTTTT
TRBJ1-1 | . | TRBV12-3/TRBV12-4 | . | CASSFFRNTEAFF | TGTGCCAGCAGTTTTTTCCGGAACACTGAAGCTTTCTTT
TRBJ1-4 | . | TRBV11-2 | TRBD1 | CASSFQGAPQNNEKLFF | TGTGCCAGCAGCTTTCAGGGGGCTCCGCAGAATAATGAAAAACTGTTTTTT
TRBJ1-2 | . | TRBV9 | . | CASSVLEGPLGGYTF | TGTGCCAGCAGCGTATTGGAGGGCCCCCTCGGTGGCTACACCTTC
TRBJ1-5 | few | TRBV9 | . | CASSAGGDLRPQHF | TGTGCCAGCAGCGCCGGGGGGGATTTGAGGCCCCAGCATTTT
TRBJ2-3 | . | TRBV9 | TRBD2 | CASSARTSGGPTTDTQYF | TGTGCCAGCAGCGCAAGGACTAGCGGGGGGCCGACCACAGATACGCAGTATTTT
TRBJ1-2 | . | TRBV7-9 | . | CASVASSPGYGYTF | TGTGCCAGCGTCGCGAGCTCTCCTGGCTATGGCTACACCTTC
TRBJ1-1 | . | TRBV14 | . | CASSHGQPIMNTEAFF | TGTGCCAGCAGCCACGGACAGCCGATCATGAACACTGAAGCTTTCTTT
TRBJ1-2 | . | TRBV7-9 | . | CASSSGKNYGYTF | TGTGCCAGCAGCTCAGGGAAAAACTATGGCTACACCTTC
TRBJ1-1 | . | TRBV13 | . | CASSNRQGAFF | TGTGCCAGCAGCAACAGACAAGGAGCTTTCTTT
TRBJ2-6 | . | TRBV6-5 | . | CASSYGGVSGANVLTF | TGTGCCAGCAGTTATGGCGGCGTTTCTGGGGCCAACGTCCTGACTTTC
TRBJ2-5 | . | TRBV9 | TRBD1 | CASSVTGTGGAGETQYF | TGTGCCAGCAGCGTGACCGGGACAGGGGGCGCGGGAGAGACCCAGTACTTC
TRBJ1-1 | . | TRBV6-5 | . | CASWRGADVYTEAFF | TGTGCCAGTTGGAGGGGTGCCGATGTTTACACTGAAGCTTTCTTT
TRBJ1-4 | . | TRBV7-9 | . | CASSPKAGNEKLFF | TGTGCCAGCAGCCCCAAGGCGGGTAACGAAAAACTGTTTTTT
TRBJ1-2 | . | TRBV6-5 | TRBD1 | CASRLTGGYGYTF | TGTGCCAGCAGGCTTACAGGGGGCTATGGCTACACCTTC
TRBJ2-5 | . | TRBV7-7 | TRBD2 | CASSLMLAGGQETQYF | TGTGCTAGCAGCTTAATGCTAGCGGGGGGGCAAGAGACCCAGTACTTC
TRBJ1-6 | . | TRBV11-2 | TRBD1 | CASSQTGTGNSPLHF | TGTGCCAGCAGCCAAACCGGGACAGGGAACTCACCCCTCCACTTT
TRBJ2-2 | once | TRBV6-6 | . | CASTPPRGTNTGELFF | TGTGCCAGCACCCCCCCGCGGGGTACGAACACCGGGGAGCTGTTTTTT
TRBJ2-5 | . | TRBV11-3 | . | CASSLDRETQYF | TGTGCCAGCAGCTTAGATCGGGAGACCCAGTACTTC
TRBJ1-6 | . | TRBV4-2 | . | CASSQDSTGSSYNSPLHF | TGTGCCAGCAGCCAAGATTCTACAGGCAGCTCCTATAATTCACCCCTCCACTTT
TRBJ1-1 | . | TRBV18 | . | CASSKGIAEAFF | TGTGCCAGCTCAAAGGGGATCGCTGAAGCTTTCTTT
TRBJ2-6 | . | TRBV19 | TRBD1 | CASKTGGSGANVLTF | TGTGCCAGTAAGACAGGGGGCTCTGGGGCCAACGTCCTGACTTTC
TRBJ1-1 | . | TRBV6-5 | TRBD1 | CASSYGQGAGVTEAFF | TGTGCCAGCAGTTACGGACAGGGGGCCGGGGTCACTGAAGCTTTCTTT
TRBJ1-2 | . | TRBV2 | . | CASTEQGNHGYTF | TGTGCCAGCACCGAACAGGGTAATCATGGCTACACCTTC